Listed below are T cell receptor beta chains from one sample, sequenced in a study of blood T cell repertoires in COVID-19. Repertoires were generated with immunoSEQ multiplex PCR, while TCRdb's copy carries only in-frame clones and drops some. Of more than 200,000 clones in the sample, 83% were seen once. Sequencing used peripheral blood. These TCRs come from a woman in her thirties or forties with active or convalescent COVID-19. Each CDR3 is given with its conserved first and last residue. The order of the fields is CDR3 protein, CDR3 DNA, V gene, J gene, D gene, clone size. The D gene is left open where the match is weak. Size values are once, few and many counts, or a class for expanded clones, and some rows have none.

CASSVGDSTSDTQYF	TGTGCCAGCAGCGTAGGGGACAGTACCTCAGATACGCAGTATTTT	TRBV9	TRBJ2-3	TRBD1	.
CASSPSGGGGAGNTIYF	TGTGCCAGCAGCCCCTCAGGAGGGGGGGGTGCTGGAAACACCATATATTTT	TRBV9	TRBJ1-3	.	once
CASSQDDSGSKNTGELFF	TGCGCCAGCAGCCAAGATGATAGCGGGAGTAAAAACACCGGGGAGCTGTTTTTT	TRBV4-1	TRBJ2-2	TRBD2	.
CASSWGQASGNTIYF	TGCGCCAGCAGCTGGGGACAAGCTTCTGGAAACACCATATATTTT	TRBV5-1	TRBJ1-3	.	.
CASSLKPRGHGYTF	TGTGCCAGCAGCTTAAAACCCAGGGGCCATGGCTACACCTTC	TRBV7-3	TRBJ1-2	.	.
CASSGGPFQETQYF	TGTGCCAGCAGCGGCGGGCCCTTCCAAGAGACCCAGTACTTC	TRBV9	TRBJ2-5	.	.
CASSYHTGAYTEAFF	TGTGCCAGCAGTTATCATACAGGGGCATACACTGAAGCTTTCTTT	TRBV7-2	TRBJ1-1	TRBD1	once
CASSLAGTDSNQPQHF	TGTGCCAGCAGCTTAGCCGGGACAGATAGCAATCAGCCCCAGCATTTT	TRBV7-3	TRBJ1-5	TRBD1	.
CASSTYGGRVGYTF	TGTGCCAGCAGTACTTACGGGGGGCGTGTTGGCTACACCTTC	TRBV2	TRBJ1-2	.	.
CASSARTSSGGATDTQYF	TGCGCCAGCAGCGCCAGGACGTCTAGCGGGGGGGCCACAGATACGCAGTATTTT	TRBV4-3	TRBJ2-3	TRBD2	.
CASSRFRNPGSQETQYF	TGTGCCAGCAGCCGTTTTCGTAATCCCGGGTCCCAAGAGACCCAGTACTTC	TRBV7-9	TRBJ2-5	.	.
CASSPRDSPNYGYTF	TGCGCCAGCAGCCCCAGGGACTCCCCTAACTATGGCTACACCTTC	TRBV4-3	TRBJ1-2	.	.
CASSQDPGISNQPQHF	TGCGCCAGCAGCCAAGACCCAGGTATTAGCAATCAGCCCCAGCATTTT	TRBV4-3	TRBJ1-5	.	once
CASSLVGGTHEQYF	TGTGCCAGCAGTTTGGTCGGGGGAACCCACGAGCAGTACTTC	TRBV27	TRBJ2-7	.	.
CASSSGQISEKLFF	TGTGCCAGCAGTTCTGGACAGATTTCGGAAAAACTGTTTTTT	TRBV6-5	TRBJ1-4	.	.
CATSSGFNEQFF	TGTGCCACCAGTTCGGGGTTCAATGAGCAGTTCTTC	TRBV24-1	TRBJ2-1	.	.
CASSLVPGGHTEAFF	TGTGCCAGCAGCTTAGTTCCGGGAGGGCACACTGAAGCTTTCTTT	TRBV11-2	TRBJ1-1	.	.
CAWSPIYHEAFF	TGTGCCTGGAGTCCTATATATCACGAAGCTTTCTTT	TRBV30	TRBJ1-1	.	few
CASSLPRGLGYTF	TGTGCCAGCAGTTTACCCAGGGGGCTTGGCTACACCTTC	TRBV28	TRBJ1-2	TRBD1	few
CASSLRYEVLYEQYF	TGTGCCAGCAGCTTGCGTTACGAGGTTCTGTACGAGCAGTACTTC	TRBV5-8	TRBJ2-7	.	.
CATSDPGTAQETQYF	TGTGCCACCAGTGACCCAGGGACAGCTCAAGAGACCCAGTACTTC	TRBV24-1	TRBJ2-5	TRBD1	.
CASSPPPGRENEQFF	TGTGCCAGCTCACCACCCCCAGGGAGGGAGAATGAGCAGTTCTTC	TRBV18	TRBJ2-1	TRBD2	.
CASSVLTGNTEAFF	TGCGCCAGCAGCGTCCTAACAGGGAACACTGAAGCTTTCTTT	TRBV5-1	TRBJ1-1	.	.
CAWSVGTGFFGEKLFF	.	TRBV30	TRBJ1-4	.	.
CASSIRQGSTEAFF	TGTGCCAGCAGTATTCGACAGGGGTCCACTGAAGCTTTCTTT	TRBV25-1	TRBJ1-1	TRBD1	few
CASSLGRLAGRETQYF	TGTGCCAGCAGCTTAGGTCGGCTAGCGGGACGGGAGACCCAGTACTTC	TRBV7-8	TRBJ2-5	TRBD2	.
CASSLFSTQGWSNYGYTF	TGTGCCAGCAGTTTATTTAGTACCCAGGGATGGAGTAACTATGGCTACACCTTC	TRBV27	TRBJ1-2	.	.
CATSRDLPTGVHGYTF	TGTGCCACCAGCAGAGATCTCCCGACAGGGGTTCATGGCTACACCTTC	TRBV15	TRBJ1-2	TRBD1	.
CASSTWGAAALYEQYF	TGTGCCAGCAGCACCTGGGGTGCAGCGGCCCTCTACGAGCAGTACTTC	TRBV5-8	TRBJ2-7	.	few
CASSWDSRRGYTF	TGTGCCAGCAGTTGGGACAGCCGCCGTGGCTACACCTTC	TRBV6-6	TRBJ1-2	TRBD1	.
CASSSPSSGNSYEQYF	TGTGCCAGCAGCTCTCCGTCTAGCGGAAACTCCTACGAGCAGTACTTC	TRBV5-4	TRBJ2-7	TRBD2	.
CASSLGQGNQPQHF	TGTGCCAGCAGCCTCGGACAGGGGAATCAGCCCCAGCATTTT	TRBV11-2	TRBJ1-5	TRBD1	.
CASSPQGARNSPLHF	TGTGCCAGCAGCCCGCAGGGGGCACGGAATTCACCCCTCCACTTT	TRBV5-6	TRBJ1-6	TRBD1	.
CASSTSTDTQYF	TGTGCCAGCAGTACCAGTACAGATACGCAGTATTTT	TRBV28	TRBJ2-3	.	.
CASSLSGTDIYGYTF	TGTGCCAGCAGTTTATCGGGGACAGACATATATGGCTACACCTTC	TRBV27	TRBJ1-2	TRBD1	.
CASSQGTGSSYNSPLHF	TGCGCCAGCAGCCAAGGGACAGGGAGCTCCTATAATTCACCCCTCCACTTT	TRBV5-1	TRBJ1-6	TRBD1	.
CASSAGGRESSYEQYF	TGTGCCAGCAGCGCGGGTGGGCGGGAGAGCTCCTACGAGCAGTACTTC	TRBV4-2	TRBJ2-7	TRBD2	.
CASSLREGQMNTEAFF	TGTGCCAGCAGCCTACGTGAGGGACAGATGAACACTGAAGCTTTCTTT	TRBV7-8	TRBJ1-1	TRBD1	few
CASSEAPGIGAYEQYF	TGTGCCAGCAGTGAAGCGCCGGGGATCGGAGCCTACGAGCAGTACTTC	TRBV6-1	TRBJ2-7	.	few
CAWSVRARGTDTQYF	TGTGCCTGGAGTGTACGTGCCCGAGGCACAGATACGCAGTATTTT	TRBV30	TRBJ2-3	.	.
CASSRPPGTDTQYF	TGTGCCAGCTCCCGTCCCCCCGGCACAGATACGCAGTATTTT	TRBV6-6	TRBJ2-3	.	.
CASRLVRPQGAGELFF	TGTGCAAGTCGCTTAGTTAGACCTCAGGGGGCCGGGGAGCTGTTTTTT	TRBV12-2	TRBJ2-2	.	.
CASSARTVARETQYF	TGTGCCAGCAGTGCCAGGACAGTGGCCCGAGAGACCCAGTACTTC	TRBV25-1	TRBJ2-5	.	.
CASSLMTRGNYEQYF	TGTGCCAGCAGCTTAATGACAAGGGGCAACTACGAGCAGTACTTC	TRBV7-6	TRBJ2-7	.	.
CASSYGGQGVDGYTF	TGTGCCAGCAGTTACGGGGGGCAGGGGGTGGATGGCTACACCTTC	TRBV6-5	TRBJ1-2	TRBD1	.
CASSPQRGRQPQHF	TGTGCCAGCAGCCCCCAGAGGGGGCGTCAGCCCCAGCATTTT	TRBV7-2	TRBJ1-5	TRBD1	.
CASSIEPGTGDGYTF	TGTGCCAGTAGTATAGAACCTGGGACAGGGGATGGCTACACCTTC	TRBV19	TRBJ1-2	TRBD1	.
CASSQFGKTENYGYTF	TGTGCCAGCAGCCAATTCGGGAAGACGGAGAACTATGGCTACACCTTC	TRBV5-8	TRBJ1-2	.	.
CASSLGDYPSTDTQYF	TGTGCCAGCAGCTTGGGCGACTACCCTAGCACAGATACGCAGTATTTT	TRBV5-4	TRBJ2-3	.	.